Listed here are 12 T cell receptor beta chains from one sample, sequenced in a study of cytomegalovirus exposure and HLA in healthy donors. Primers: 60 Vbeta forward and 13 Jbeta reverse. Sequencing used immunoSEQ multiplex PCR; TCRdb keeps in-frame clones, though not all of them. The sample includes 100,000 or so clones, roughly 76% seen only once; the top ten take 6.9%. The sequenced sample was PBMCs. The receptors derive from a man aged 30 to 39 in good health and CMV-seropositive.

Comments on this clone: A read error may produce the germline difference seen at one junction end. J is TRBJ1-1 and V is TRBV4-2; D call uncertain. The CDR3 is 13 residues long. CDR1 is LGHNA and CDR2 is YNFKEQ in the germline V gene. The DNA of the CDR3 is TGTGTCAGCAGCCAAGTAATGAACACTGAAGCTTTCTTT. It encodes CVSSQVMNTEAFF.

The rearrangement joins TRBV19 to TRBJ2-7; D not certain. Trimming pared 7 bases from V and 5 bases from J, leaving 12 bases between. The germline CDR1 and CDR2 sequences are LNHDA and SQIVND (reference sequence). The CDR3 has 12 residues. CDR3 loop: CASKAGRDEQYF. CDR3 nucleotide sequence: TGTGCCAGTAAAGCAGGTAGAGACGAGCAGTACTTC.

This chain connects TRBV10-3 to TRBJ1-4, with 8 positions matching TRBD1. Unmatched junction bases numbered 3, after V lost 4 bases and J lost 8 bases. CDR1 is ENHRY, CDR2 SYGVKD, per germline. The CDR3 loop spans 13 amino acids. The CDR3 region is CAISARQGEKLFF. The DNA of the CDR3 is TGTGCCATCAGTGCTCGACAGGGGGAAAAACTGTTTTTT.

The V and J genes are TRBV13 and TRBJ2-5, with D possibly matching TRBD1 (5 bases). Judging by the DNA end, TRBJ2-7 fits better; the J call may be wrong. Germline V lookup: CDR1 PRHDT, CDR2 FYEKMQ (reference sequence). The CDR3 consists of 15 residues. CDR3 sequence: CASSLSSTGTYEQYF. The CDR3 coding sequence is TGTGCCAGCAGCTTGTCGTCTACAGGAACCTACGAGCAGTACTTC.

The CDR3 loop reads CASSPQGAREKLFF. CDR3 bases: TGTGCCAGCAGCCCCCAAGGGGCTCGTGAAAAACTGTTTTTT. This sequence joins TRBV7-9 and TRBJ1-4; possibly TRBD1 for D (5 bases). V was trimmed by 5 bases and J by 7 bases, leaving 14 bases between them. Germline assignment: CDR1 SEHNR and CDR2 FQNEAQ (reference sequence). There are 14 residues in the CDR3.

This sequence joins TRBV2 and TRBJ1-2; the match to TRBD1 covers 7 bases. Germline values: CDR1 SNHLY, CDR2 FYNNEI. The V and J ends lost 6 bases and 2 bases, in that order; junction bases with no gene match: 3. The CDR3 is 13 amino acids. The CDR3: CASRNRGNYGYTF. The DNA of the CDR3 is TGTGCCAGCAGGAACAGGGGAAACTATGGCTACACCTTC.

This rearrangement joins TRBV5-6 to TRBJ1-2; TRBD1 agrees at 7 bases. The germline V gene encodes CDR1 SGHDT and CDR2 YYEEEE. The ends lost 0 bases at V and 3 bases at J; junction bases unmatched: 5. CDR3 length: 15 amino acids. The CDR3 DNA follows: TGTGCCAGCAGCTTGGGGGTGACAGGGCACTATGGCTACACCTTC. It translates to CASSLGVTGHYGYTF.

CDR3 region: CASSSVKEQFF. CDR3 DNA sequence: TGTGCCAGCAGCTCAGTGAAAGAGCAGTTCTTC. This rearrangement joins TRBV5-6 to TRBJ2-1, with D uncertain. The CDR3 is 11 residues long. The V and J ends lost 3 bases and 10 bases respectively, with 8 bases between them. Per the germline V gene, CDR1 is SGHDT and CDR2 is YYEEEE.

The rearrangement links TRBV27 to TRBJ1-1, with D unresolved. Germline CDR1 reads MNHEY; CDR2 reads SMNVEV (reference sequence). V was clipped by 6 bases and J by 1 base, with 15 bases between them. The CDR3 totals 15 residues. In DNA, the CDR3 is TGTGCCAGCAGCTCCCCGAGGCAATCGAACACTGAAGCTTTCTTT. This sequence encodes CASSSPRQSNTEAFF.

A few counts support this clone. The chain recombines TRBV29-1 with TRBJ1-2; D is undetermined. Germline CDR1 is SQVTM and CDR2 is ANQGSEA. CDR3 length: 11 amino acids. V lost 6 bases and J 7 bases, leaving 12 bases between the germline ends. CDR3 region: CSVRRDSGYTF. CDR3 sequence (DNA): TGCAGCGTGAGGCGGGATTCTGGCTACACCTTC.

This clone is a singleton in its sample. V usage is TRBV10-3 and J usage is TRBJ2-1; TRBD2 is a possible D gene (5 bases). The CDR3 spans 15 residues. Trimming shortened V by 0 bases and J by 6 bases, and 12 bases separated the two germline ends. Germline CDR1 ENHRY, CDR2 SYGVKD. CDR3 DNA sequence: TGTGCCATCAGTGAGTCGATGAGGGTTTCCAATGAGCAGTTCTTC. Protein sequence: CAISESMRVSNEQFF.

The sample holds a few counts of this clone. This rearrangement joins TRBV10-3 to TRBJ2-7; 10 bases map to TRBD1. V lost 6 bases, J lost 2 bases, and 4 bases stayed unmatched. The CDR3 loop spans 14 amino acids. The V gene's germline CDR1 is ENHRY and CDR2 SYGVKD. This CDR3 is CAIRSGTGAYEQYF. In DNA form, the CDR3 reads TGTGCCATCAGGTCCGGGACAGGGGCCTACGAGCAGTACTTC.